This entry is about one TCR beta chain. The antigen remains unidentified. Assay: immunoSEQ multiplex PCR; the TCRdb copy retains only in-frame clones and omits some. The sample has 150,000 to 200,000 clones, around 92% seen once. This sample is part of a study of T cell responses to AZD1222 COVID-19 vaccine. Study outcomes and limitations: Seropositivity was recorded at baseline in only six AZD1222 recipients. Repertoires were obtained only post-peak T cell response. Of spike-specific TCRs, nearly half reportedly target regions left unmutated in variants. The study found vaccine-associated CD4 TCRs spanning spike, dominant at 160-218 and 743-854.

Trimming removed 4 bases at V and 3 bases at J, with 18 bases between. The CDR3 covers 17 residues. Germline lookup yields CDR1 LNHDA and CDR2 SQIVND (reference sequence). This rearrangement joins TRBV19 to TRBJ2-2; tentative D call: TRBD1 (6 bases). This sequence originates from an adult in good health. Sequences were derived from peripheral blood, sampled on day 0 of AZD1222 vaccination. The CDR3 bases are TGTGCCAGTAGTAAGAGGGGGACAAGCGGTCACACCGGGGAGCTGTTTTTT. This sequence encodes CASSKRGTSGHTGELFF.